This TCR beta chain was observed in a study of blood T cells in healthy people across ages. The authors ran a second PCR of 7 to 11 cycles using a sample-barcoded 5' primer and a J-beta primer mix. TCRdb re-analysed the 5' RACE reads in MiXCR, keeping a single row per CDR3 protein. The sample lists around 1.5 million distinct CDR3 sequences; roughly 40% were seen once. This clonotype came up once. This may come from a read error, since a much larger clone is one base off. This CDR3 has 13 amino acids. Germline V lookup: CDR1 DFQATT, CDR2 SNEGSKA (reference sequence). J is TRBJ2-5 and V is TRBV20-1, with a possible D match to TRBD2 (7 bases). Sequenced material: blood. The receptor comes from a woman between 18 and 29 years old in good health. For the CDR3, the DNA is TGCAGTCCTAGGAGGGGGGGCTCCTACGGGCAGTACTTC. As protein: CSPRRGGSYGQYF.